Presented here are 18 T cell receptor beta chains from one specimen sequenced in a study of cytomegalovirus exposure and HLA in healthy donors. PCR employed 60 Vbeta and 13 Jbeta primers. Libraries were prepared by immunoSEQ multiplex PCR; TCRdb keeps only in-frame clonotypes and omits some of them. The sample lists around 100,000 clones, approximately 70% seen once, with around 8.2% in the top ten. What was sequenced was PBMCs. The source of these receptors is a young man in good health and CMV-seropositive.

The J gene is TRBJ1-1, the V gene TRBV2; tentatively, D is TRBD1 (6 bases). The CDR3 contains 13 residues. Trimming cost V 5 bases and J 11 bases, with 18 bases left between them. Germline loops: CDR1 SNHLY, CDR2 FYNNEI. The CDR3 loop is CASSSLRGYGAFF. Written as DNA, the CDR3 is TGTGCCAGCAGTTCTCTCAGGGGATACGGCGCTTTCTTT.

The chain links TRBV4-2 to TRBJ2-2; D is possibly TRBD1 (7 bases). CDR1 is LGHNA, CDR2 YNFKEQ, per germline. The CDR3 contains 16 residues. With 0 bases removed from V and 6 bases from J, the gap between germline ends came to 14 bases. The CDR3 is CASSQDRQGLAGELFF. DNA for the CDR3: TGTGCCAGCAGCCAAGATCGACAGGGACTCGCCGGGGAGCTGTTTTTT.

This chain links TRBV7-2 with TRBJ2-7; 7 bases match TRBD1. CDR1 and CDR2 from the germline V gene are SGHTA and FQGNSA. The CDR3 runs to 13 residues. After removal of 7 bases from V and 4 bases from J, the junction contained 7 bases not matched to a gene. This CDR3 reads CASNRGLGYEQYV. CDR3 bases: TGTGCCAGCAATAGGGGGCTTGGATACGAGCAGTACGTC.

V usage is TRBV5-1 and J usage is TRBJ2-3, with TRBD1 identical over 7 bases. Trimming removed 3 bases from V and 10 bases from J; junction bases left unmatched: 11. The germline V gene encodes CDR1 SGHRS and CDR2 YFSETQ. The CDR3 is 14 amino acids. As DNA, the CDR3 is TGCGCCAGCAGCTCGGGACAGACGAGTGGGGCGCAGTATTTT. It is translated as CASSSGQTSGAQYF.

The V call is TRBV11-1, the J call TRBJ2-7; D is ambiguous. Germline assignment: CDR1 SGHAT and CDR2 FQDESV (reference sequence). V lost 2 bases to trimming and J lost 0 bases, with 5 bases between them. The CDR3 sequence is 13 residues long. Here the CDR3 reads CASSLTRSYEQYF. As DNA, the CDR3 is TGTGCCAGCAGCTTAACTCGCTCCTACGAGCAGTACTTC.

The rearrangement links TRBV10-3 to TRBJ2-3, with D perhaps matching TRBD1 (5 bases). V lost 6 bases, J lost 1 base, and 5 bases lay in between. The CDR3 contains 12 residues. Germline V gene lookup returns CDR1 ENHRY and CDR2 SYGVKD. CDR3 amino acids: CAIRQGTDTQYF. CDR3 nucleotides: TGTGCCATCAGACAGGGCACAGATACGCAGTATTTT.

The V and J genes are TRBV7-3 and TRBJ1-6; 7 bases line up with TRBD1. Looked up from germline, CDR1 is SGHTA and CDR2 is FQGTGA. The CDR3 is made up of 17 amino acids. Trimming cost V 5 bases and J 7 bases; bases outside gene matches: 14. The CDR3 DNA sequence: TGTGCCAGCAGCCGTACCCAACGACAGGGACCCAATTCACCCCTCCACTTT. Translated: CASSRTQRQGPNSPLHF.

The V call is TRBV7-2, the J call TRBJ2-1; 7 positions match TRBD1. The CDR3 length is 14 residues. With V trimmed by 4 bases and J by 5 bases, 5 bases remained unmatched. Per germline, CDR1 SGHTA and CDR2 FQGNSA. The CDR3 region is CASSSPGQHNEQFF. In DNA, the CDR3 is TGTGCCAGCAGCTCACCGGGACAGCACAATGAGCAGTTCTTC.

V gene TRBV5-4 combines with J gene TRBJ2-3; 9 nucleotides match TRBD2. V was pared by 1 base and J by 1 base, with 4 bases of the junction left unmatched. CDR3 length: 16 residues. CDR1 is SGHNT, CDR2 YYREEE, per germline (reference sequence). The CDR3 region has the DNA TGTGCCAGCAGCTTGCCCGGACTAGCGCGCACAGATACGCAGTATTTT. Translating gives CASSLPGLARTDTQYF.

V gene TRBV4-3 combines with J gene TRBJ2-4; weak D call: TRBD2 (6 bases). Germline CDR1 reads LGHNA; CDR2 reads YSLEER. CDR3 size: 17 residues. V was trimmed by 1 base and J by 0 bases, leaving 13 bases between them. The CDR3 DNA is TGCGCCAGCAGCCAAGCTGGCCAGGGACTAGCCAAAAACATTCAGTACTTC. This encodes CASSQAGQGLAKNIQYF.

The chain combines TRBV21-1 with TRBJ2-7; TRBD1, the table's D call, was not compared with the DNA. TRBV21-1 is assigned pseudogene status. This CDR3 contains 16 residues. The CDR3 bases are TGTGCCAGCAGCCAGGAGGACAGGGGATTTAGCTACGAGCAGTACGTC. Translated, it gives CASSQEDRGFSYEQYV.

This chain uses TRBV7-9 with TRBJ2-1; TRBD2 agrees at 14 bases. The J segment lost 0 bases and the V segment lost 7 bases, leaving 11 bases of the junction unmatched. CDR1 is SEHNR, CDR2 FQNEAQ, per germline (reference sequence). This CDR3 has 19 amino acids. The CDR3 region has the DNA TGTGCCAGCATCCGCCGCGGGGGACTAGCGGGAGTCTCCTACAATGAGCAGTTCTTC. This sequence encodes CASIRRGGLAGVSYNEQFF.

The J gene is TRBJ2-1, the V gene TRBV27; 8 nucleotides align to TRBD2. Germline lookup yields CDR1 MNHEY and CDR2 SMNVEV (reference sequence). This CDR3 has 16 residues. V dropped 6 bases and J dropped 0; count of bases not matched to a gene: 7. In DNA, the CDR3 is TGTGCCAGCAGACCTAGCGGGTCAAGCTCCTACAATGAGCAGTTCTTC. Protein sequence: CASRPSGSSSYNEQFF.

The chain combines TRBV19 with TRBJ1-2; D is possibly TRBD1 (5 bases). The CDR3 consists of 14 residues. CDR1 and CDR2 (germline): LNHDA, SQIVND (reference sequence). V was clipped by 4 bases and J by 6 bases, with 15 bases between them. CDR3 DNA: TGTGCCAGTAGTACCCTCCTGGGGGAGGATGGCTACACCTTC. Its protein is CASSTLLGEDGYTF.

This clone showed up just a few times. The chain has TRBV5-5 and TRBJ2-3; the D gene is possibly TRBD1 (6 bases). The CDR3 length is 15 residues. With 3 bases removed from V and 1 base from J, the gap between germline ends came to 12 bases. CDR1 is SGHKS, CDR2 YYEKEE, per germline (reference sequence). CDR3 in amino acids: CASSSTQGRTDTQYF. For the CDR3, the DNA is TGTGCCAGCAGCTCGACACAGGGCCGCACAGATACGCAGTATTTT.

The chain links TRBV7-3 to TRBJ2-3; TRBD2 aligns across 9 bases. Germline CDR1 is SGHTA and CDR2 is FQGTGA. The CDR3 is made up of 22 amino acids. The J segment lost 2 bases and the V segment lost 0 bases, leaving 21 bases of the junction unmatched. CDR3 DNA: TGTGCCAGCAGCTTAACGGGAGTCTGGCGGGGGGGCAGGTACACTGTCACAGATACGCAGTATTTT. Amino acid sequence: CASSLTGVWRGGRYTVTDTQYF. The whole variable domain, remainder taken from reference TRBV7-3 and TRBJ2-3, is GAGVSQTPSNKVTEKGKYVELRCDPISGHTALYWYRQSLGQGPEFLIYFQGTGAADDSGLPNDRFFAVRPEGSVSTLKIQRTERGDSAVYLCASSLTGVWRGGRYTVTDTQYFGPGTRLTVL.

The CDR3 DNA sequence: TGCAGCGTTCAAAGGGGTCCCCAAGAGACCCAGTACTTC. It encodes CSVQRGPQETQYF. This chain links TRBV29-1 with TRBJ2-5; weak D call: TRBD1 (5 bases). CDR3 length: 13 amino acids. With 5 bases removed from V and 1 base from J, the gap between germline ends came to 11 bases. Germline loops: CDR1 SQVTM, CDR2 ANQGSEA.

The V call is TRBV18, the J call TRBJ1-4; no clear D gene. The CDR3 extends over 14 amino acids. The ends were cut back, 3 bases at V and 0 bases at J, with 5 bases in the middle. Looked up from germline, CDR1 is KGHSH and CDR2 is LQKENI. Here the CDR3 reads CASSPSATNEKLFF. As DNA, the CDR3 is TGTGCCAGCTCACCTTCGGCAACTAATGAAAAACTGTTTTTT.